The 17 T cell receptor beta chains reported below all come from one sample, sequenced in a study of T cell responses to AZD1222 COVID-19 vaccine. The table came from immunoSEQ multiplex PCR; TCRdb's copy has only in-frame clones and leaves some out. The table lists 100,000 or so clones, about 90% of them singletons. Here the sequenced sample was peripheral blood, taken on day 0 of MenACWY control vaccination. Receptors were obtained from an adult in good health.

The V call is TRBV6-5, the J call TRBJ1-1; D gene unclear. Germline V gene data show CDR1 as MNHEY and CDR2 as SVGAGI. Trimming left V 8 bases short and J 0 bases short, with 13 bases between. The CDR3 is 14 amino acids. The CDR3 reads CASAPVTMNTEAFF. CDR3 coding DNA: TGTGCCAGCGCACCGGTGACCATGAACACTGAAGCTTTCTTT.

The chain joins TRBV28 to TRBJ1-4, with 7 bases that match TRBD1. This CDR3 comprises 14 residues. Germline lookup yields CDR1 MDHEN and CDR2 SYDVKM. Unmatched junction bases numbered 2, after V lost 4 bases and J lost 3 bases. In nucleotides, the CDR3 is TGTGCCAGCAGTTCCGGACAGGCTAATGAAAAACTGTTTTTT. Protein product: CASSSGQANEKLFF. The full variable domain, rest sourced from reference TRBV28 and TRBJ1-4, is DVKVTQSSRYLVKRTGEKVFLECVQDMDHENMFWYRQDPGLGLRLIYFSYDVKMKEKGDIPEGYSVSREKKERFSLILESASTNQTSMYLCASSSGQANEKLFFGSGTQLSVL.

CDR3 in amino acids: CASSFRGMGTEAFF. The CDR3 DNA follows: TGTGCCAGCAGCTTTAGGGGAATGGGCACTGAAGCTTTCTTT. The rearrangement uses TRBV7-2 and TRBJ1-1, with D perhaps matching TRBD1 (5 bases). Germline V gene data show CDR1 as SGHTA and CDR2 as FQGNSA. Trimming shortened V by 3 bases and J by 4 bases, and 12 bases separated the two germline ends. The length of the CDR3 is 14 residues.

V and J are TRBV29-1 and TRBJ2-1; 10 bases fit TRBD1. After removal of 7 bases from V and 4 bases from J, the junction contained 1 base not matched to a gene. Germline-derived CDR1 and CDR2 are SQVTM and ANQGSEA. The CDR3 loop spans 12 amino acids. The CDR3 DNA follows: TGCAGCGGGGGACAGGGGTACAATGAGCAGTTCTTC. This gives the protein CSGGQGYNEQFF.

This sequence joins TRBV15 and TRBJ1-4, with D possibly being TRBD1 (5 bases). The CDR3 sequence is 13 residues long. CDR1 and CDR2 (germline): LNHNV, YYDKDF (reference sequence). With 8 bases removed from V and 6 bases from J, the gap between germline ends came to 13 bases. The CDR3 loop is CATSRGRYEKLFF. The CDR3 DNA is TGTGCCACCTCGAGGGGACGATATGAAAAACTGTTTTTT.

This chain connects TRBV5-1 to TRBJ1-2; TRBD1 might be the D (5 bases). The CDR3 has 12 amino acids. Per the germline V gene, CDR1 is SGHRS and CDR2 is YFSETQ. Trimming left V 1 base short and J 8 bases short, with 9 bases between. CDR3 protein: CASSLFRDGYTF. Written as DNA, the CDR3 is TGCGCCAGCAGCTTGTTCAGGGACGGCTACACCTTC.

This chain connects TRBV6-1 to TRBJ2-4; 7 bases fit TRBD2. Germline-derived CDR1 and CDR2 are MNHNS and SASEGT. This CDR3 contains 15 residues. The V and J ends lost 3 bases and 14 bases, in that order; junction bases with no gene match: 16. The CDR3 bases are TGTGCCAGCAGTGAGGGTCAATCGGTAGCGGGTATAGAGTACTTC. Amino acid sequence: CASSEGQSVAGIEYF.

Only one count was recorded for this clone. The V and J genes are TRBV5-6 and TRBJ1-4; 10 bases are shared with TRBD1. CDR3 length: 15 residues. CDR1 is SGHDT and CDR2 is YYEEEE in the germline V gene. The ends lost 2 bases at V and 10 bases at J; junction bases unmatched: 8. The CDR3 region has the DNA TGTGCCAGCAGCTTATCCGGGACAGGGGATCCAAAACTGTTTTTT. Its protein product is CASSLSGTGDPKLFF.

This sequence joins TRBV27 and TRBJ1-5, with 8 bases lining up with TRBD1. V was pared by 0 bases and J by 7 bases, with 5 bases of the junction left unmatched. This CDR3 is built from 15 residues. The germline CDR1 and CDR2 sequences are MNHEY and SMNVEV (reference sequence). Here the CDR3 reads CASSLSIRGQQPQHF. CDR3 DNA: TGTGCCAGCAGTTTATCGATCAGGGGGCAACAGCCCCAGCATTTT.

This chain connects TRBV2 to TRBJ1-5; D is possibly TRBD1 (6 bases). V lost 4 bases and J lost 2, with 9 bases in between. The germline V gene has CDR1 SNHLY and CDR2 FYNNEI. CDR3 length: 14 residues. The CDR3 protein is CASSVDRGNQPQHF. CDR3 in DNA: TGTGCCAGCAGTGTGGACAGAGGCAATCAGCCCCAGCATTTT.

V usage is TRBV28 and J usage is TRBJ1-2, with 9 bases aligning to TRBD1. The CDR3 sequence is 16 residues long. V lost 5 bases to trimming and J lost 8 bases; unmatched junction nucleotides: 15. From germline, CDR1 is MDHEN and CDR2 SYDVKM. The CDR3 nucleotides are TGTGCCAGCAGTGGGGGGGCCGGGACAGGGAGTATGGGCTACACCTTC. Amino acid sequence: CASSGGAGTGSMGYTF.

This chain uses TRBV5-6 with TRBJ2-7; 8 bases match TRBD2. The CDR3 has 14 residues. With 4 bases clipped from V and 5 bases from J, the junction kept 8 bases outside the gene matches. The germline V gene encodes CDR1 SGHDT and CDR2 YYEEEE. The CDR3 spells CASSPAGGLDEQYF. The CDR3 DNA sequence: TGTGCCAGCAGCCCGGCGGGGGGATTAGACGAGCAGTACTTC.

The chain uses TRBV21-1 and TRBJ2-7; TRBD1 reflects the table's D call only, with no check against the DNA. TRBV21-1 corresponds to a pseudogene. CDR3 length: 17 residues. CDR3: CASSKGLGQINSYEQYF. DNA for the CDR3: TGTGCCAGCAGCAAAGGGCTAGGACAGATTAACTCCTACGAGCAGTACTTC.

This clone was seen just once. The chain couples TRBV3-1 (or the pseudogene TRBV3-2) to TRBJ2-7; D is ambiguous. Germline V lookup: CDR1 LGHDT, CDR2 YNNKEL (reference sequence). The CDR3 runs 13 residues. V was trimmed by 1 base and J by 3 bases, leaving 7 bases between them. DNA for the CDR3: TGTGCCAGCAGCCAAGTCCAGGACTACGAGCAGTACTTC. Its protein product is CASSQVQDYEQYF.

V and J are TRBV7-8 and TRBJ1-5; D remains unclear. Germline-derived CDR1 and CDR2 are SGHVS and FQNEAQ. The V end was cut by 2 bases, the J end by 4 bases, with 12 bases between. The length of the CDR3 is 15 residues. CDR3 region: CASSLTEQNNQPQHF. CDR3 coding DNA: TGTGCCAGCAGCTTAACTGAGCAGAATAATCAGCCCCAGCATTTT.

The chain has TRBV10-3 and TRBJ1-2, with TRBD1 matching over 7 bases. The J segment lost 6 bases and the V segment lost 6 bases, leaving 4 bases of the junction unmatched. Germline assignment: CDR1 ENHRY and CDR2 SYGVKD. The CDR3 has 12 amino acids. The CDR3 DNA is TGTGCCATCAGCACAGGGGAGAATGGCTACACCTTC. This gives the protein CAISTGENGYTF.

The chain recombines TRBV10-3 with TRBJ1-5; D is possibly TRBD1 (6 bases). The CDR3 sequence is 16 residues long. V dropped 0 bases and J dropped 3 bases, with 12 bases sitting between them. The germline CDR1 and CDR2 sequences are ENHRY and SYGVKD. The chain's CDR3 is CAISESGQGNNQPQHF. The CDR3 DNA is TGTGCCATCAGTGAGTCCGGCCAGGGGAACAATCAGCCCCAGCATTTT.